The sequence of this T cell receptor beta chain was determined in a study of OX40 agonist ivuxolimab in advanced cancers. The CDR3 has 15 amino acids. Trimming took 3 bases from V and 2 from J; bases not matched to a gene: 5. The germline CDR1 and CDR2 sequences are SGHRS and YFSETQ. Of note for this clone: What it binds is unknown.

TCRdb's table, derived via immunoSEQ multiplex PCR, lists solely in-frame clones and lacks some. The data show around 61,000 clones, approximately 81% seen once. Study-wide results and caveats: Dose levels from 0.1 to 3.0 mg/kg saw CD4+ and CD8+ blood T cells expand clonally by week 6.

The receptor comes from an adult with an advanced solid tumor such as melanoma, head and neck, liver or kidney cancer. J is TRBJ2-7 and V is TRBV5-1; TRBD2 agrees at 10 bases. The source material was CD4+ or CD8+ T cells sorted from blood, sampled in a trial of the OX40 agonist ivuxolimab. In nucleotides, the CDR3 is TGCGCCAGCAGCTCAACTAGCGGGACCCCCTACGAGCAGTACTTC. This gives the protein CASSSTSGTPYEQYF.